This TCR beta chain was obtained from a study of shared clonotypes between healthy human individuals (dated by TCRdb to 2018 to 2020). A note on the overall study: The cohort comprised a couple of women and three men aged 18 to 49 years. Per donor, three plates each were used for CD4 naive and CD4 memory, two for CD8 naive, and one for CD8 memory. To estimate repertoire size and how much clonotype sharing occurs between individuals, the study deeply sequenced the blood TCR repertoires of five healthy adults. Different laboratories and diverse techniques were used to prepare libraries and sequence TCR repertoires, to increase sequencing depth and limit assay-specific biases. Per donor, leukapheresis produced somewhere between about 0.8 and 9 billion PBMCs.

Note on this clone: It has no known antigen specificity. Within one base of it there is no much larger clone, and no base qualities were kept.

Using the deep immunoSEQ assay, multiplex PCR amplified TCR CDR3 regions from genomic DNA. For each cell subset, the extracted genomic DNA was distributed evenly across all wells of several immunoSEQ 96-well plates, and each plate served as one replicate. Each replicate PCR for sorted subsets received roughly 200 ng genomic DNA, equal to some 32,000 T cell genomes. Purified libraries were quantified with a Qubit 3.0 fluorometer, sized on a Bioanalyzer 2100, and re-quantified with the KAPA Library Quantification kit. Every immunoSEQ 96-well plate was sequenced on a separate single-read 150-cycle Illumina NextSeq 550 flow cell. The study's own analysis went as follows. Because only junctional sequences without quality scores were contained in the immunoSEQ output, filtering matching that applied to full-length reads could not be performed. Sequences were annotated with PyIR, a Python wrapper for IgBLAST v1.9, using IMGT germline references to assign V/J genes and CDR3. Reads with weak V/J assignments (E-value above 1e-6), missing CDR3, stop codons, out-of-frame junctions, or ambiguous translated residues were removed. V3J clonotypes were defined as sequences sharing an identical inferred V gene, J gene, and CDR3 amino acid sequence. Percentage overlap between repertoires was calculated by dividing the number of shared unique clonotypes by the size of the smaller repertoire. Repertoire richness was assessed with RTK rarefaction, the Chao1 estimator, and Recon v2.1 estimates of unobserved clonotypes. Generation probabilities for all TCRbeta clonotypes obtained by the gDNA method from several donors were computed using OLGA. Sourced from immuneACCESS, this table was stored by TCRdb with only in-frame sequences that have V and J called. A share of the clones is absent; for the studies checked, an unresolved V gene accounts for under half, and the remainder has no known explanation. V and J calls and clone size follow that table, whereas D and trimming were derived from the DNA. The table for this sample lists about 2.4 million clones; 90% to 95% of them were counted only once. The top ten clones comprise approximately 0.35% of the sample.

For this chain, trimming is 1 base at the V end and 2 bases at the J end, and the number of junction bases without a gene match is 3. CDR1 and CDR2 are drawn from the germline V gene: SGHTA, FQGTGA. The CDR3 starts with the cysteine, ends with the phenylalanine, and has 16 residues. Only the CDR3 DNA stays, 48 bases, in frame from base 1. The donors were healthy, HIV-negative adults who had no recently reported acute infections or vaccinations. Every donor was a Caucasian adult living in Nashville, Tennessee, USA. CD4+ T cells were enriched by magnetic negative selection; naive cells were then positively selected on CD45RA, and the negative fraction formed the memory subset. Blood was obtained by leukapheresis, after which PBMCs were separated by Ficoll-Histopaque density gradient centrifugation and cryopreserved in liquid nitrogen vapor phase. Analytical flow cytometry was used to check the purity and quantity of every magnetically sorted T cell population. From each sorted fraction, genomic DNA was isolated and quantified by UV absorbance on a Nanodrop 2000c.

Overall results and qualifications from the work: Sampling was restricted to blood, and TCR repertoires in tissues likely differ from the TCR repertoires found in blood. Approximately 5% of naive CD4, roughly 3.5% of naive CD8, around 2.3% of memory CD4, and around 0.4% of memory CD8 clonotypes were shared across several donors. Rarefaction of sorted-subset datasets indicated incomplete sequencing despite the large sequencing depth. Compared with non-shared clonotypes, the clonotypes found in all four sorted-subset donors had higher generation probabilities. Larger estimated clonotype richness was generally found for naive subsets than for memory subsets. The genetic and exposure-history diversity represented was limited by the small number of donors. Pairwise subsampling led to the expectation that sequencing depth would affect the degree of clonotype sharing among donors.

The chain is made from TRBV7-3 and TRBJ2-3; 10 of the junction bases match TRBD2. The sequence was collected from a man between 18 and 29 years old in good health. Some clones in this sample may be carry-over from other donors' samples. Sequencing was performed on naive CD4+ T cells from PBMCs. What the cell subset or site label conveys for this sample: CD45RA+ positively selected. DNA sequence: TGTGCCAGCAGCTTAAGGGGACTAGCGTACACAGATACGCAGTATTTT. It encodes CASSLRGLAYTDTQYF.